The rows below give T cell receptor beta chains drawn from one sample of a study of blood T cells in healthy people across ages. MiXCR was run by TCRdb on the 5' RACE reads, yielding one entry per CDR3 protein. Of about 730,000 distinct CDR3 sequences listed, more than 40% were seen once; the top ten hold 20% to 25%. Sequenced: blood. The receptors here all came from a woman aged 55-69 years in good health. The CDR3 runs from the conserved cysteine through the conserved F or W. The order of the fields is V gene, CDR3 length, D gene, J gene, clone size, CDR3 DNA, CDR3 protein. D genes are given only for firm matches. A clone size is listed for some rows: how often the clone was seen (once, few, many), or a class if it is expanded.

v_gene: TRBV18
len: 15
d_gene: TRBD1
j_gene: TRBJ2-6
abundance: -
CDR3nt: TGTGCCAGCACGACGACAGGGAGAGGGGCCAACGTCCTGACTTTC
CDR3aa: CASTTTGRGANVLTF

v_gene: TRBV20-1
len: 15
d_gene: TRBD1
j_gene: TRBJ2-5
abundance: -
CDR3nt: TGCAGTGCTACCAGGACCCGGGACAGACAAGAGACCCAGTACTTC
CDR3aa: CSATRTRDRQETQYF

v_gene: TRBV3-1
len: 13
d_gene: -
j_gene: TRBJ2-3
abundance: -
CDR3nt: TGTGCCAGCAGCCAAACTTCACAGATACGTCTGTATTTT
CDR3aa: CASSQTSQIRLYF

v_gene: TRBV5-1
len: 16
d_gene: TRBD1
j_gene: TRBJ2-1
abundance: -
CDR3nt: TGCGCCAGCAGCTCCCGCCGACAGGGGACGTACAATGAGCAGTTCTTC
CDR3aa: CASSSRRQGTYNEQFF

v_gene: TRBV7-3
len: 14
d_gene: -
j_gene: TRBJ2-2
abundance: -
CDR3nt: TGTGCCAGCAGCCCCATCCCGAACACCGGGGAGCTGTTTTTT
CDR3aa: CASSPIPNTGELFF

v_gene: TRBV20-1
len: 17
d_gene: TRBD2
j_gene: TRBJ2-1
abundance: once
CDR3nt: TGCAGTGCGCCCGGGACTAGCGGGGGGGCCGGCTACAATGAGCAGTTCTTC
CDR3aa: CSAPGTSGGAGYNEQFF

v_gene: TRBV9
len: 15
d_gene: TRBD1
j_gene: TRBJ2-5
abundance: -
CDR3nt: TGTGCCAGCAGCCAAGGTGGACAGGCTCAAGAGACCCAGTACTTC
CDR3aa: CASSQGGQAQETQYF

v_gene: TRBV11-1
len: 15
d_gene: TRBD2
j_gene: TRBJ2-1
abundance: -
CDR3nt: TGTGCCAGCAGCCCTGGACTAGCGAAAGGGAATGAGCAGTTCTTC
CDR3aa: CASSPGLAKGNEQFF

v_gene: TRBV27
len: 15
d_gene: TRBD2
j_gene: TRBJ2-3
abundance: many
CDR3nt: TGTGCCAGCAGCCTCGGGACTAGCGGAACAGATACGCAGTATTTT
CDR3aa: CASSLGTSGTDTQYF

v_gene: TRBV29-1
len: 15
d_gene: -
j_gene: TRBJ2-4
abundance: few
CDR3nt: TGCAGCGTTGAAGGTGTTCTCGGGTTCAAAAACATTCAGTACTTC
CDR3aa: CSVEGVLGFKNIQYF

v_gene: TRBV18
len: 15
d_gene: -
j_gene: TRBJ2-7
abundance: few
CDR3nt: TGTGCCAGCTCACCAAGGACAGTGACCCTATACGAGCAGTACTTC
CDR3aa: CASSPRTVTLYEQYF

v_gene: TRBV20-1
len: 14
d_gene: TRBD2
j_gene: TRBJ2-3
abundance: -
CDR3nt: TGCAGTGCTGGCGGACTAGCAGGTTCAGATACGCAGTATTTT
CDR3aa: CSAGGLAGSDTQYF

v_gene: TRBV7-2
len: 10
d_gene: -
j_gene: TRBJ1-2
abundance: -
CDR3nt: TGTGCCAGCAGCAAGGGAGGCTACACCTTC
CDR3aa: CASSKGGYTF

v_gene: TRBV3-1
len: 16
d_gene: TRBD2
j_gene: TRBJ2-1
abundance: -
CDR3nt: TGTGCCAGCAGCCAATACTGGGGAGGGGCAAACAATGAGCAGTTCTTC
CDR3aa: CASSQYWGGANNEQFF

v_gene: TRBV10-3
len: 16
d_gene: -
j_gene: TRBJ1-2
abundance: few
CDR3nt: TGTGCCATCAGTGATAGAATCTCGGAGAAGGGTTATGGCTACACCTTC
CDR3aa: CAISDRISEKGYGYTF

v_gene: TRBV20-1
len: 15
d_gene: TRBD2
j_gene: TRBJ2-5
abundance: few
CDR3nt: TGCAGTGCTAGAGACCTTAGCGGGAGGGCCGGTATTGAGTACTTC
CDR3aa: CSARDLSGRAGIEYF

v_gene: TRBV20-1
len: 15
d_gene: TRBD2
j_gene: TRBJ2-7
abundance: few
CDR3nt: TGCAGTGCTAGTAGCGGACTAGCGGAAACCTACGAGCAGTACTTC
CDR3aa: CSASSGLAETYEQYF

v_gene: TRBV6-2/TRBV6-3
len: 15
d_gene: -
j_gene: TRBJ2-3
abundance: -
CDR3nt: TGTGCCAGCAACAACCGGGACTTCTACACAGATACGCAGTATTTT
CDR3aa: CASNNRDFYTDTQYF

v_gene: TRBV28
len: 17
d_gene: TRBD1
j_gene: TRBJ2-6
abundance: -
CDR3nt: TGTGCCAGCACCTTGACAGGGGGAGTAGGAGGGGCCAACGTCCTGACTTTC
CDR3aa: CASTLTGGVGGANVLTF

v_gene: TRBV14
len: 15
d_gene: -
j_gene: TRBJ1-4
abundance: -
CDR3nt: TGTGCCAGCAGCCCAAAACGGGACGGGAATGAAAAACTGTTTTTT
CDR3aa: CASSPKRDGNEKLFF

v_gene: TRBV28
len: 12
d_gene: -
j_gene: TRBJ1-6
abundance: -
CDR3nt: TGTGCCAGCAGAGACAGCCATTCACCCCCCCACTTT
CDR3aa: CASRDSHSPPHF

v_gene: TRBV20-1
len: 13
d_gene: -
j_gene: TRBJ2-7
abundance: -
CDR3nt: TGCAGTGCTAGAGATTCCACAGACAATGAGCAGTACTTC
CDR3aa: CSARDSTDNEQYF

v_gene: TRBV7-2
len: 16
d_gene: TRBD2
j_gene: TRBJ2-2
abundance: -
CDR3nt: TGTGCCAGCACTCCTCCGGGACTAGCGGGAACCGGGGAGCTGTTTTTT
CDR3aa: CASTPPGLAGTGELFF

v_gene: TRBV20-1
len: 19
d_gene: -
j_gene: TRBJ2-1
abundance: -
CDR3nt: TGCAGTGCTAGAGCCCTACACCCTAGCAACTCTGTAGCTTTTAATGAGCAGTTCTTC
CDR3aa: CSARALHPSNSVAFNEQFF

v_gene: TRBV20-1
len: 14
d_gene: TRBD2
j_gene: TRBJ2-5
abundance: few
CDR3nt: TGCAGTGCTAGAAAGCGGGGGGCCGAAGAGACCCAGTACTTC
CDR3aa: CSARKRGAEETQYF

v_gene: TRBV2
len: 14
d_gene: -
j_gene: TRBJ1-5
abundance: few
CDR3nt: TGTGCCAGCAGTGAAAGGATCCCAAATCAGCCCCAGCATTTT
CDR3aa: CASSERIPNQPQHF

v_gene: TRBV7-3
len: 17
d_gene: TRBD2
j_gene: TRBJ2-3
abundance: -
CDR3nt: TGTGCCAGCAGCTTAAGACGCCTAGCGGGAGCCGGAGATACGCAGTATTTT
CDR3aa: CASSLRRLAGAGDTQYF

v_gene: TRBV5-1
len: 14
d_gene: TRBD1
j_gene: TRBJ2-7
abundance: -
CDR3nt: TGCGCCAGCAGCTGGGGACAGGGGGGCAATGAGCAGTACTTC
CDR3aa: CASSWGQGGNEQYF

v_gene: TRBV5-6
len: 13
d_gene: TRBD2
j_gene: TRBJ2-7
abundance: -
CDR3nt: TGTGCGACCCACAGCGGGGGGAACTACGAGCAGTACTTC
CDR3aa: CATHSGGNYEQYF

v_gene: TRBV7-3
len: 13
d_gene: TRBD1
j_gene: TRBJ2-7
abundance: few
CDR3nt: TGTGCCAGCAGCCAGGGGGCGGGGTACGAGCAGTACTTC
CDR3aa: CASSQGAGYEQYF

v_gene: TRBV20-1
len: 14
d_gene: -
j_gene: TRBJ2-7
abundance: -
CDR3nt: TGCAGTGCCTCCCCCGGGACGGCCTCCTACGAGCAGTACTTC
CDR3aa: CSASPGTASYEQYF

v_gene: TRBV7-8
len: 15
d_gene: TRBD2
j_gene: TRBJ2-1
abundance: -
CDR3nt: TGTGCCAGCAGCTATAGCGGGGGGAGTCCCGACGAGCAGTTCTTC
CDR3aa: CASSYSGGSPDEQFF

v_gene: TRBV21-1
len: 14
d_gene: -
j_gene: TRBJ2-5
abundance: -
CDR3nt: TGTGCCAGCAGCAAAGCTCGTGTCCAAGAGACCCAGTACTTC
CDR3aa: CASSKARVQETQYF

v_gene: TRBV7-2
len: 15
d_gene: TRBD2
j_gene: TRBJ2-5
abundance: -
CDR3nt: TGTGCCAGCAGCTTAGACGCGCGGGAGTCGGAGACCCAGTACTTC
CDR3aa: CASSLDARESETQYF

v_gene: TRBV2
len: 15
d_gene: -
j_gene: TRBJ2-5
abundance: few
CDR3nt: TGTGCCAGCAGTAGGGTCACAGACCCTCAAGAGACCCAGTACTTC
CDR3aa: CASSRVTDPQETQYF

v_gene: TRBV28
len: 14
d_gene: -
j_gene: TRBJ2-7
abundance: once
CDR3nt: TGTGCCAGCAGCCGGGGGACAGCTATTACGAAGCAGTACTTC
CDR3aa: CASSRGTAITKQYF

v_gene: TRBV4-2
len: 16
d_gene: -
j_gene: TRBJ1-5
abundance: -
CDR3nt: TGTGCCAGCAGCCAATATGGGTTAGGGAGCAATCAGCCCCAGCATTTT
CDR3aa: CASSQYGLGSNQPQHF

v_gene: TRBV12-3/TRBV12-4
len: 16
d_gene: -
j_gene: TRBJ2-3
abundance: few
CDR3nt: TGTGCCAGCAGACTCAAAGGACAGCCATTCACAGATACGCAGTATTTT
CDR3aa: CASRLKGQPFTDTQYF

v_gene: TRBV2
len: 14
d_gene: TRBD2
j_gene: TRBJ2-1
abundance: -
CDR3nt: TGTGCCAGCAGTGGAGCTAGCGGGGGCAATGAGCAGTTCTTC
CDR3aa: CASSGASGGNEQFF

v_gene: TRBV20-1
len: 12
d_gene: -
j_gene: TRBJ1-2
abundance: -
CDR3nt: TGCAGTGCTAGAGTACAAGATTATGGCTACACCTTC
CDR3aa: CSARVQDYGYTF

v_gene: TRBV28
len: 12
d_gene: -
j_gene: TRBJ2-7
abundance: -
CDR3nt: TGTGCCAGCAGCACCGACAGGTACGAGCAGTACTTC
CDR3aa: CASSTDRYEQYF

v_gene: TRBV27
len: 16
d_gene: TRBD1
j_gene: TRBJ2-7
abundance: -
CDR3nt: TGTGCCAGCAGCAAAGCTTCCGGGACAGGGACCTACGAGCAGTACTTC
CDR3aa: CASSKASGTGTYEQYF

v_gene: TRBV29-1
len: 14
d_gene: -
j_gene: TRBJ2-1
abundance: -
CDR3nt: TGCAGCGTCCGAGGGGGTTTCTCCTACAATGAGCAGTTCTTC
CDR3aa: CSVRGGFSYNEQFF

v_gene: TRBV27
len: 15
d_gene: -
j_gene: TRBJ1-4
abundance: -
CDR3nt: TGTGCCACCCAAAGGTACCGGGACTTTAATGAAAAACTGTTTTTT
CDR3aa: CATQRYRDFNEKLFF

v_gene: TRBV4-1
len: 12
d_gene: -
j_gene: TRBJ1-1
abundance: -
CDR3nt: TGCGCCAGCAGCCAGAAGGGATCTGAAGCTTTCTTT
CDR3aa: CASSQKGSEAFF